These T cell receptor beta chains were read from a single sample in a study of CD8+CD57+ T cells in acquired aplastic anemia. MiXCR was run by TCRdb on the reads, yielding one entry per CDR3 protein. The sample contains 400,000 to 500,000 distinct CDR3 sequences, 60% to 80% of which appear only once. Sequencing was performed on sorted CD4+, CD8+, or CD8+CD57+ T cells (not recorded which) from PBMCs. These receptors were obtained from a human donor in good health, serving as a control. Both conserved end residues are part of each CDR3. D genes are given only for firm matches. The size entry is marked missing in some rows and otherwise reads once, few, many or a size class.

NA,TRBD2,TRBV12-3/TRBV12-4,TRBJ2-1,CASSLTSGGSEQFF,TGTGCCAGCAGTTTGACTAGCGGGGGTAGTGAGCAGTTCTTC
NA,NA,TRBV7-3,TRBJ2-5,CASSLPSARTRETQYF,TGTGCCAGCAGCTTGCCAAGTGCTAGGACTCGAGAGACGCAGTACTTC
NA,NA,TRBV20-1,TRBJ1-2,CSAREGDNYGYTF,TGCAGTGCTAGGGAGGGAGACAACTATGGCTACACCTTC
NA,NA,TRBV7-2,TRBJ2-5,CASSLGRQTVETQYF,TGTGCCAGCAGCTTAGGCCGACAGACCGTAGAGACCCAGTACTTC
few,NA,TRBV10-3,TRBJ1-2,CAISGTEGYGYTF,TGTGCCATCAGTGGGACAGAAGGATATGGCTACACCTTC
NA,NA,TRBV7-6,TRBJ2-1,CASSLGAEQFF,TGTGCCAGCAGCTTAGGAGCTGAGCAGTTCTTC
NA,NA,TRBV9,TRBJ1-2,CASSADGGVVGSPF,TGTGCCAGTAGCGCAGACGGCGGGGTCGTCGGCTCCCCCTTC
many,TRBD1,TRBV10-1,TRBJ2-5,CASPPGQGAEETQYF,TGCGCCAGCCCACCGGGACAGGGGGCGGAGGAGACCCAGTACTTC
NA,TRBD2,TRBV5-5,TRBJ2-1,CASSDTWRGDDEQFF,TGTGCCAGCAGTGACACGTGGCGGGGGGATGATGAGCAGTTCTTC
NA,NA,TRBV9,TRBJ2-2,CASSVEYTGELFF,TGTGCCAGCAGCGTAGAATACACCGGGGAGCTGTTTTTT
NA,NA,TRBV15,TRBJ2-3,CATSRDSDSGEDTQYF,TGTGCCACCAGCAGAGATTCGGACTCAGGGGAAGATACGCAGTATTTT
few,NA,TRBV25-1,TRBJ1-2,CAGIIWAYGYTF,TGTGCCGGGATTATTTGGGCGTATGGCTACACCTTC
once,NA,TRBV15,TRBJ1-6,CATSRETADNSPLHF,TGTGCCACCAGCAGAGAGACCGCTGATAATTCACCCCTCCACTTT
few,TRBD2,TRBV14,TRBJ2-7,CASSQVAGGPGEQYF,TGTGCCAGCAGCCAAGTAGCGGGGGGGCCTGGGGAGCAGTACTTC
NA,NA,TRBV20-1,TRBJ2-2,CSARGRSNRELFF,TGCAGTGCTAGAGGCCGGTCGAATCGGGAGCTGTTTTTT
NA,NA,TRBV7-2,TRBJ1-2,CASSFSGGTYGYTF,TGTGCCAGCAGCTTTAGCGGGGGCACTTATGGCTACACCTTC
NA,TRBD2,TRBV5-1,TRBJ2-1,CASSGTSGGWEQFF,TGCGCCAGCAGCGGGACTAGCGGGGGTTGGGAACAGTTCTTC
NA,NA,TRBV7-9,TRBJ1-5,CASSQGGTNEKLFHF,TGTGCCAGCAGTCAGGGAGGGACTAATGAAAAACTGTTTCATTTT
NA,NA,TRBV7-2,TRBJ2-5,CASSPEQGSPNHYF,TGTGCCAGCAGTCCTGAACAAGGCTCACCTAATCACTACTTC
NA,TRBD2,TRBV25-1,TRBJ2-5,CASSSKEGLAGQETQYF,TGTGCCAGCAGCTCGAAGGAGGGACTAGCGGGCCAAGAGACCCAGTACTTC
NA,NA,TRBV15,TRBJ1-6,CATSRDATEKLLF,TGTGCCACCAGCAGAGACGCGACTGAAAAACTCCTCTTT
NA,TRBD2,TRBV20-1,TRBJ2-7,CSARGGAGGGSYEQYF,TGCAGTGCTAGGGGCGGGGCCGGGGGGGGCTCCTACGAGCAGTACTTC
many,TRBD1,TRBV30,TRBJ1-2,CAWSQGDGYTF,TGTGCCTGGAGTCAGGGGGATGGCTACACCTTC
NA,TRBD1,TRBV24-1,TRBJ2-5,CATSDSEGTGYETQYF,TGTGCCACCAGTGACTCCGAAGGGACAGGGTACGAGACCCAGTACTTC